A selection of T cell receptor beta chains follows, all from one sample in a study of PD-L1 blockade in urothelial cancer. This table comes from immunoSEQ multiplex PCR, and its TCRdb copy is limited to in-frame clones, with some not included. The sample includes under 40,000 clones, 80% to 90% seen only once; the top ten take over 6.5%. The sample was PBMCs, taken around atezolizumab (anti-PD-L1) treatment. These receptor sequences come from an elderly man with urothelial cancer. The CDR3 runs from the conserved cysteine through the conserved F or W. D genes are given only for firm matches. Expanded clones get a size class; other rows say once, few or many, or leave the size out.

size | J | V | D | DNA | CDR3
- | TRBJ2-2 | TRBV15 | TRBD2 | TGTGCCACCAGCAGAGCCCAGACTAGCGCCGGGGAGCTGTTTTTT | CATSRAQTSAGELFF
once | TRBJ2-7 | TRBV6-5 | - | TGTGCCAGCAGTTACTCGCTGACTGGAATCTACGAGCAGTACTTC | CASSYSLTGIYEQYF
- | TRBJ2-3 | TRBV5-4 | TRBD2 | TGTGCCAGCAGCTTGGCACCTAGCGGGGCCACAGATACGCAGTATTTT | CASSLAPSGATDTQYF
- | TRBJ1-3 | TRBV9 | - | TGTGCCAGCAGCGCCTCGACAGGCTCTGGAAACACCATATATTTT | CASSASTGSGNTIYF
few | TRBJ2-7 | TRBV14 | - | TGTGCCGCCCAGGGGTTGCGCGACGAGCAGTACTTC | CAAQGLRDEQYF
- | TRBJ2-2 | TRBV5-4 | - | TGTGCCAGCAGCTTGGTGGGGCAAGTCGGGGAGCTGTTTTTT | CASSLVGQVGELFF
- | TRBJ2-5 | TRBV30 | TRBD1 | TGTGCCTGCAGGGACAGAGGGGACCAAGAGACCCAGTACTTC | CACRDRGDQETQYF
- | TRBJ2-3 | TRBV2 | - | TGTGCCAGCAGTGAGAGGCTAGCGATCAACCTTAATACGCAGTATTTT | CASSERLAINLNTQYF
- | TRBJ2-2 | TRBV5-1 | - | TGCGCCAGCAGCTTGGCCGGTCCGTTCGGGGAGCTGTTTTTT | CASSLAGPFGELFF
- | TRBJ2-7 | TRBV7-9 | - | TGTGCCAGCAGCTTGCGGGGTAGGCAGTACTTC | CASSLRGRQYF
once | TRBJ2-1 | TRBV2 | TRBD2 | TGTGCCAGCAGGGACGCCGGGACTAGCGGGAGTTCGTACAATGAGCAGTTCTTC | CASRDAGTSGSSYNEQFF
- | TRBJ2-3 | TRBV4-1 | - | TGCGCCAGCAGCCGCTCCGCGGACGGGAGTTGGGGTACGCAGTATTTT | CASSRSADGSWGTQYF
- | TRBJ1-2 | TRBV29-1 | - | TGCAGCGTTGCTCAGGGGTTAGCCTACACCTTC | CSVAQGLAYTF
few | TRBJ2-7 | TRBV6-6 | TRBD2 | TGTGCCAGCAGAGCGGGAGGCGAGCAGTACTTC | CASRAGGEQYF
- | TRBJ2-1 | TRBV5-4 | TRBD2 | TGTGCCAGCAGCTTAGCGGGGACTTACAATGAGCAGTTCTTC | CASSLAGTYNEQFF
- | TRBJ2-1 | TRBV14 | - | TGTGCCAGCAGCCATAAGATCGGGACTTTCTACAATGAGCAGTTCTTC | CASSHKIGTFYNEQFF
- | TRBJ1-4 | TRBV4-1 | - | TGCGCCAGCAGCCAAGTATCGCGGCCGAATGAAAAACTGTTTTTT | CASSQVSRPNEKLFF
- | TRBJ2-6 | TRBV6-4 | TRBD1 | TGTGCCAGCAGTGAATACCATGGGCAGGGGGCTTCGTCTGGGGCCAACGTCCTGACTTTC | CASSEYHGQGASSGANVLTF
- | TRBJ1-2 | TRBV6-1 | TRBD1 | TGTGCCAGCAGCCACAGGGGGCTCTATGGCTACACCTTC | CASSHRGLYGYTF
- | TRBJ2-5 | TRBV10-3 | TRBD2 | TGTGCCATCAGTGAAGGGACTAGCGGGCAAGAGACCCAGTACTTC | CAISEGTSGQETQYF
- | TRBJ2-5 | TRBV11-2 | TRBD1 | TGTGCCAGCAGCACCCGGACAGGGGTTGGGGGAGGGACCCAGTACTTC | CASSTRTGVGGGTQYF
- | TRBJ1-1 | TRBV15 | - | TGTGCCACCAGCAGAGGAGGGCAAGGATACACTGAAGCTTTCTTT | CATSRGGQGYTEAFF
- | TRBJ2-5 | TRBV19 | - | TGTGCCAGTGGGGAGGGACAAGGGACCCAGTACTTC | CASGEGQGTQYF
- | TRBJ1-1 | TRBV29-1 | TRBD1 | TGCAGCGTTGACAGGGGGGCTGAAGCTTTCTTT | CSVDRGAEAFF
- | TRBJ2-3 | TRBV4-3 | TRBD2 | TGCGCCAGCAGCCAAGAAGGGGCGGGAGGCACAGATACGCAGTATTTT | CASSQEGAGGTDTQYF
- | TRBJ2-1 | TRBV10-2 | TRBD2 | TGCGCCAGCAGTGAGTTCGCTAGCGGAGAGCAGTTCTTC | CASSEFASGEQFF
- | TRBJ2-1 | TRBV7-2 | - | TGTGCCAGCAGCTCAAGGGGTCCGGGAGATACGTACAATGAGCAGTTCTTC | CASSSRGPGDTYNEQFF
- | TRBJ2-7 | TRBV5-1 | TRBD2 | TGCGCCAGCAGCTTCCTAGCGGGTGTCTCGGGCGAGCAGTACTTC | CASSFLAGVSGEQYF
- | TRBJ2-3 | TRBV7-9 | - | TGTGCCTCCTCGCTTGAGGGAGGGGGGGATACGCAGTATTTT | CASSLEGGGDTQYF
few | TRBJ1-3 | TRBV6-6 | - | TGTGCCAGCAGCCGGGACACCTCCTCTGGAAACACCATATATTTT | CASSRDTSSGNTIYF
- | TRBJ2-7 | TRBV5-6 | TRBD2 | TGTGCCAGCAGCAGCTTCTGGACGGGAGGTACCTACGAGCAGTACTTC | CASSSFWTGGTYEQYF